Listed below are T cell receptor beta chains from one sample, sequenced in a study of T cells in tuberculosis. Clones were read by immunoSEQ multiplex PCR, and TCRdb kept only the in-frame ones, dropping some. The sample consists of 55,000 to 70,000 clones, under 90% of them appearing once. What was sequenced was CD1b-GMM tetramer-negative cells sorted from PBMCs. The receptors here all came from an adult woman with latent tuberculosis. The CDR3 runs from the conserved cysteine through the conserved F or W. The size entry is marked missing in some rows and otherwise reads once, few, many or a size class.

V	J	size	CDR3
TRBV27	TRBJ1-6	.	CASSFIGDNSPLHF
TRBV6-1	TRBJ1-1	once	CDDSDRGAFF
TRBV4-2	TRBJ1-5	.	CASSQDQTGGRPQHF
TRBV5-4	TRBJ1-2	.	CASSFMGRGHGYTF
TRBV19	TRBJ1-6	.	CASSPEAARSSYNSPLHF
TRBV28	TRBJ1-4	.	CASMATGGKLFF
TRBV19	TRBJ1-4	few	CASRHRAATNEKLFF
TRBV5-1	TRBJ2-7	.	CASRTGTDTYEQYF
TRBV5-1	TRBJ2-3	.	CASRVLAGGRGDTQYF
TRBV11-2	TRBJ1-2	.	CASSSTEYGYTF
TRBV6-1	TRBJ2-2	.	CASSAAVAGGWTGELFF
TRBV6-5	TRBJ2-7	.	CASGRRDEQYF
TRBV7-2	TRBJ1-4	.	CASSLSGTGKEKLFF
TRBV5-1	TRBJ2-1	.	CASSLEQDGGDEQFF
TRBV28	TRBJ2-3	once	CASSPSASGGTDTQYF
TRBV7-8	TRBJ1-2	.	CASSLYPPQIQGWRGYTF
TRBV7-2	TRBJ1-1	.	CASSLDGGAVDTEAFF
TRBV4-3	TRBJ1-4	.	CASSDLLGQGHEKLFF
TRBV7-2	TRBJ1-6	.	CASSLAAAINSPLHF
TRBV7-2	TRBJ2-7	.	CASSPQGTTVYEQYF
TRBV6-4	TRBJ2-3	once	CASSHPSGTSGGFQYF
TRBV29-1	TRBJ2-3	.	CSVPRAGVEDTQYF
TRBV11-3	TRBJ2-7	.	CASSSLTGSYEQYF
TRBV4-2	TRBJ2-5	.	CASSQALYGGGETQYF
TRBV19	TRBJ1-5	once	CASSIGQGGNQPQHF
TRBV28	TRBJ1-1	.	CASSIGTSNTEAFF
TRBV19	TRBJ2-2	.	CASSIRENTGELFF
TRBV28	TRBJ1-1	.	CASSGTGGRTEAFF
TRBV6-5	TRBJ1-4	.	CASRSGRGNEKLFF
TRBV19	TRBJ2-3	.	CASRAGDRESDTQYF
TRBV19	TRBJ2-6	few	CASRLTSGGSGANVLTF
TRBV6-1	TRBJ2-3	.	CASRLAGGAKDTQYF
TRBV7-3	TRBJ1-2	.	CASSLTDAGTVGDTF
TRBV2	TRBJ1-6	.	CASSAAENSPLHF
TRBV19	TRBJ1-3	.	CASRRVGGSEFSGNTIYF
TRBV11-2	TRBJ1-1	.	CASSSGQPNTEAFF
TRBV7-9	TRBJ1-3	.	CASSSGVGSSGNTIYF
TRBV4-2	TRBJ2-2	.	CASSQVYNTGELFF
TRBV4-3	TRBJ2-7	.	CASSQERSRVYEQYF
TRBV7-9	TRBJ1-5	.	CASSLREGDQPQHF
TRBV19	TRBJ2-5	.	CASSIRGPGETQYF